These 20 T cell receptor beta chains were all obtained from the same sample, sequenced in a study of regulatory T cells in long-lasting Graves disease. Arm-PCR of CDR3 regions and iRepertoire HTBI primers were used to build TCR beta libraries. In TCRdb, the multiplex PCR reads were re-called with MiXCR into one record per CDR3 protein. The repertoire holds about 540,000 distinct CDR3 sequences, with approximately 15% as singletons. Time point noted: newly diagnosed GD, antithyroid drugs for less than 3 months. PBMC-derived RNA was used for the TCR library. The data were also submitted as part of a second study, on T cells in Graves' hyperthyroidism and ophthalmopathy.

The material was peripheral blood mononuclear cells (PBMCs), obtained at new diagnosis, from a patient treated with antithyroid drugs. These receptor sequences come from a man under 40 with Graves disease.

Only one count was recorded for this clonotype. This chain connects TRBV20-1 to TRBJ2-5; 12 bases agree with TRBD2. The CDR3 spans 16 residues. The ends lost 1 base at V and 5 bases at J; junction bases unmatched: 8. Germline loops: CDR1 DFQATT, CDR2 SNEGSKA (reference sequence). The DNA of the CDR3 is TGCAGTGCTAGAGGGGAGACTAGCGGGAGCATGGAGACCCAGTACTTC. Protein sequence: CSARGETSGSMETQYF.

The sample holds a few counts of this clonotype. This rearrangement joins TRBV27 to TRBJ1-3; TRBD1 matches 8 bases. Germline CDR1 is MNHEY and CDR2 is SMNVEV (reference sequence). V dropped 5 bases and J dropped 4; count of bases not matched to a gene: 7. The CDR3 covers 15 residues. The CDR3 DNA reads TGTGCCAGCAGTATCGACAGGGGTAACGGAAACACCATATATTTT. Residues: CASSIDRGNGNTIYF.

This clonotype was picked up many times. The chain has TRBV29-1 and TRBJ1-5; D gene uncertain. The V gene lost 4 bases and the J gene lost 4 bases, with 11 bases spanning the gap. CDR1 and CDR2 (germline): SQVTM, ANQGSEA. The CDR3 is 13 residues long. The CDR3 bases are TGCAGCGTTGTATCTGGCGGAAATCAGCCCCAGCATTTT. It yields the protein CSVVSGGNQPQHF. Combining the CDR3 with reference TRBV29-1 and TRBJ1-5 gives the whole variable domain SAVISQKPSRDICQRGTSLTIQCQVDSQVTMMFWYRQQPGQSLTLIATANQGSEATYESGFVIDKFPISRPNLTFSTLTVSNMSPEDSSIYLCSVVSGGNQPQHFGDGTRLSIL.

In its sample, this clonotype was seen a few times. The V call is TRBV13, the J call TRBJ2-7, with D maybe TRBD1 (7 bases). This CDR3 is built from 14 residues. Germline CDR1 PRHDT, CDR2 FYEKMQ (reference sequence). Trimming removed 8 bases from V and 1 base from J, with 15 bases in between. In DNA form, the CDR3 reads TGTGCCAGCGGAGGGGGCCTTTCTTCCTACGAGCAGTACTTC. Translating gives CASGGGLSSYEQYF.

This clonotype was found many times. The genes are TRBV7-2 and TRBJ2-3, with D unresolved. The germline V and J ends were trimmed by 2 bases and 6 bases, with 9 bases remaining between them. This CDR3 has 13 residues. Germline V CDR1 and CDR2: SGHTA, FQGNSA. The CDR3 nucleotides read TGTGCCAGCAGCTTAATGGGCTCGGATACGCAGTATTTT. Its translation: CASSLMGSDTQYF.

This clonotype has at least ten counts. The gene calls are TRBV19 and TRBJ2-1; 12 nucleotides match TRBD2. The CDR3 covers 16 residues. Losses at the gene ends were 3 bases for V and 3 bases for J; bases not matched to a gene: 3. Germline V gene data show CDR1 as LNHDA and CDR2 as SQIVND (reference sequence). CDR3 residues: CASSIRLAGDYNEQFF. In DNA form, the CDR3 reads TGTGCCAGTAGTATTAGACTAGCGGGAGACTACAATGAGCAGTTCTTC.

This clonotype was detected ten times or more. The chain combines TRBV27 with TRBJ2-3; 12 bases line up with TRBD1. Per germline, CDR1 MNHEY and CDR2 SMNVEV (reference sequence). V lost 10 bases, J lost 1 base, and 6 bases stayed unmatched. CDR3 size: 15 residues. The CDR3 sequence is CATHRDRGRTDTQYF. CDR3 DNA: TGTGCCACGCACCGGGACAGGGGGCGCACAGATACGCAGTATTTT.

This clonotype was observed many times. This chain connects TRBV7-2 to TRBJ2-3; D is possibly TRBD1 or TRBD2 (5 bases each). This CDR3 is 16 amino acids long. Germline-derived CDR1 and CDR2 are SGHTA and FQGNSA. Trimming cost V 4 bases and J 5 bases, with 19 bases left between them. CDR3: CASSSPQGRAGDTQYF. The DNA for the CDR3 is TGTGCCAGCAGCTCGCCCCAGGGCAGGGCGGGAGATACGCAGTATTTT.

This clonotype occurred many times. The CDR3 loop reads CSVKTGNTEAFF. CDR3 DNA: TGCAGCGTAAAAACAGGGAACACTGAAGCTTTCTTT. This sequence joins TRBV29-1 and TRBJ1-1; perhaps TRBD1 as D (5 bases). Deletions cut 6 bases from V and 1 base from J, with 9 bases between. The length of the CDR3 is 12 residues. CDR1 is SQVTM, CDR2 ANQGSEA, per germline.

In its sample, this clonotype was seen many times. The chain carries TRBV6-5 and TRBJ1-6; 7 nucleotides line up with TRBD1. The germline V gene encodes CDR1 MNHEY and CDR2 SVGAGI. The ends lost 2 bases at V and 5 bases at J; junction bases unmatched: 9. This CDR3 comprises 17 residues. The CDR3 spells CASSYNRGGANNSPLHF. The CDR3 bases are TGTGCCAGCAGTTACAACAGAGGGGGCGCAAATAATTCACCCCTCCACTTT.

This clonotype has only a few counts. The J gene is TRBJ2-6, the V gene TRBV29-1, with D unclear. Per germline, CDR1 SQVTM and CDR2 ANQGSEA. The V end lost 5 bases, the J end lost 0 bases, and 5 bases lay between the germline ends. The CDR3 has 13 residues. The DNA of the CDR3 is TGCAGCGTTAGTACCTCTGGGGCCAACGTCCTGACTTTC. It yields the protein CSVSTSGANVLTF.

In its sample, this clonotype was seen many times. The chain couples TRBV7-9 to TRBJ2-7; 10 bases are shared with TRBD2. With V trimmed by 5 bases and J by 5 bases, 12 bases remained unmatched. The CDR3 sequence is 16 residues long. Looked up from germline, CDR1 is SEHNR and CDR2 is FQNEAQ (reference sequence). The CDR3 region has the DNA TGTGCCAGCAGCCAAGTCGTCAGCGGGAGGGGAAACGAGCAGTACTTC. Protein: CASSQVVSGRGNEQYF.

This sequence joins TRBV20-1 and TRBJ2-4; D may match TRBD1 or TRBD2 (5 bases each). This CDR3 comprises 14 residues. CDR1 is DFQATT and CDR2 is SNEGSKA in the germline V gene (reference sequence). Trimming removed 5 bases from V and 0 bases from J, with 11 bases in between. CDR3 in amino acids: CSAWGKGAKNIQYF. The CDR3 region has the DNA TGCAGTGCTTGGGGGAAGGGAGCCAAAAACATTCAGTACTTC.

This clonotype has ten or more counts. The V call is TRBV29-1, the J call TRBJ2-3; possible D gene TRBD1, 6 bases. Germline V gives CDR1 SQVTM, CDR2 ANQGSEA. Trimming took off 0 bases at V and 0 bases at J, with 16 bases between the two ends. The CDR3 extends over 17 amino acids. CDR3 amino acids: CSVEEPRDTTSTDTQYF. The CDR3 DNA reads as TGCAGCGTTGAAGAGCCTCGGGACACCACTAGCACAGATACGCAGTATTTT.

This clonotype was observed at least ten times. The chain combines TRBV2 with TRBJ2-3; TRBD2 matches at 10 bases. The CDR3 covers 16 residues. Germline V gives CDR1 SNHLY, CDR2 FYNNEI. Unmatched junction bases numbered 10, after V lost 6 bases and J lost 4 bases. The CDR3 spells CASRPLAGVGADTQYF. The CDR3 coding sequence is TGTGCCAGCAGGCCCCTAGCGGGAGTGGGGGCAGATACGCAGTATTTT.

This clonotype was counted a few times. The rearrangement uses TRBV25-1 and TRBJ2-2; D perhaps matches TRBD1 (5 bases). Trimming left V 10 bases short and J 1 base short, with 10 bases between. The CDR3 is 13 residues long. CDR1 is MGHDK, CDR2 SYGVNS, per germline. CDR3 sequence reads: CANRQKNTGELFF. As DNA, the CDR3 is TGTGCCAACCGACAGAAGAACACCGGGGAGCTGTTTTTT. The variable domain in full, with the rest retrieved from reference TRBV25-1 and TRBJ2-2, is EADIYQTPRYLVIGTGKKITLECSQTMGHDKMYWYQQDPGMELHLIHYSYGVNSTEKGDLSSESTVSRIRTEHFPLTLESARPSHTSQYLCANRQKNTGELFFGEGSRLTVL.

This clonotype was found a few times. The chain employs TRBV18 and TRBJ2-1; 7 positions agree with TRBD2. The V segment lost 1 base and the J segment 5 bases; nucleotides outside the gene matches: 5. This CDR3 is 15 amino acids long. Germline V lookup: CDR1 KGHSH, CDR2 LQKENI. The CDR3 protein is CASSPRASGNNEQFF. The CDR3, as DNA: TGTGCCAGCTCACCACGGGCTAGCGGTAACAATGAGCAGTTCTTC.

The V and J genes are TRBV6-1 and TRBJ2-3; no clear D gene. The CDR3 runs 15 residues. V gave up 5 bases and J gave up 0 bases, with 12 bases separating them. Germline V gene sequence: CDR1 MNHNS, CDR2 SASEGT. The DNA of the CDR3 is TGTGCCAGCAGTAGGGCTGTCAGGAGCACAGATACGCAGTATTTT. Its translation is CASSRAVRSTDTQYF.

CDR3 coding DNA: TGTGCCAGTAGTCCAAGACAGGGCAGAGACTATGGCTACACCTTC. The encoded protein is CASSPRQGRDYGYTF. The chain carries TRBV19 and TRBJ1-2, with 7 bases lining up with TRBD1. This CDR3 region has 15 residues. Germline CDR1 and CDR2: LNHDA and SQIVND (reference sequence). V trimming: 5 bases; J trimming: 3 bases; junction bases outside the gene matches: 9.

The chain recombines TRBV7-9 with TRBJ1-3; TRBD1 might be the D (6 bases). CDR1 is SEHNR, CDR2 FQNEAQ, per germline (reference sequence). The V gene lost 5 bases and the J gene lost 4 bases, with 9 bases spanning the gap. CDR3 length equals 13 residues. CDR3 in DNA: TGTGCCAGCAGCAAGGGACAAGGAAACACCATATATTTT. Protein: CASSKGQGNTIYF.